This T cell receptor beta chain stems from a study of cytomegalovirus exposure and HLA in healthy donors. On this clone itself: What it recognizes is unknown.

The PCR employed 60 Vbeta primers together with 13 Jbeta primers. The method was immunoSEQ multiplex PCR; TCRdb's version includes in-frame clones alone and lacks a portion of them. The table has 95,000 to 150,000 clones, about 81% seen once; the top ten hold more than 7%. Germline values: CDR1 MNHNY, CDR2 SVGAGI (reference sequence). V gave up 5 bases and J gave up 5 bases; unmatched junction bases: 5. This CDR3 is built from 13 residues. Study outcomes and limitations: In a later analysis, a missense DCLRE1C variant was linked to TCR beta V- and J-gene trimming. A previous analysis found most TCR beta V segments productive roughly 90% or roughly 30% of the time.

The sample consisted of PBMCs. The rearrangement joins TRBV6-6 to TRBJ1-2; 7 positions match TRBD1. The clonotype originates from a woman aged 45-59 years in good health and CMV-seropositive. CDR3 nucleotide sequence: TGTGCCAGCAGTCCCCCGGGACAGTATGGCTACACCTTC. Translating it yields CASSPPGQYGYTF.